This paragraph reports one T cell receptor (beta chain). The antigen remains unidentified. This entry belongs to a study of T cells after posttransplantation cyclophosphamide. Study results and limitations: Blood and skin or GI T cell repertoires showed limited TRB overlap. Later post-transplant blood repertoires were often dominated by donor CD8+ memory clones.

The V gene's germline CDR1 is LGHNA and CDR2 YNFKEQ. The germline V and J ends were trimmed by 0 bases and 3 bases, with 11 bases remaining between them. The CDR3 sequence is 15 residues long. Sampled 1 year posttransplant, controls received myeloablative marrow transplants, methotrexate and a calcineurin inhibitor. Profiling relied on immunoSEQ multiplex PCR, and the TCRdb table lists in-frame clones only, not all of them. Here the sample spans a few thousand clones, over 70% being singletons. The starting material was PBMCs, obtained after an allogeneic stem cell transplant with a calcineurin inhibitor and methotrexate. J is TRBJ1-1 and V is TRBV4-2, with D possibly matching TRBD1 (5 bases). The clonotype was recovered from a male patient in his thirties or forties who received an allogeneic stem cell transplant from an unrelated donor, was CMV-positive, and had chronic GVHD only. T cells may partly derive from the graft donor. The CDR3 DNA reads TGTGCCAGCAGCCAAGATAACAGGCCCTACACTGAAGCTTTCTTT. Its protein product is CASSQDNRPYTEAFF.